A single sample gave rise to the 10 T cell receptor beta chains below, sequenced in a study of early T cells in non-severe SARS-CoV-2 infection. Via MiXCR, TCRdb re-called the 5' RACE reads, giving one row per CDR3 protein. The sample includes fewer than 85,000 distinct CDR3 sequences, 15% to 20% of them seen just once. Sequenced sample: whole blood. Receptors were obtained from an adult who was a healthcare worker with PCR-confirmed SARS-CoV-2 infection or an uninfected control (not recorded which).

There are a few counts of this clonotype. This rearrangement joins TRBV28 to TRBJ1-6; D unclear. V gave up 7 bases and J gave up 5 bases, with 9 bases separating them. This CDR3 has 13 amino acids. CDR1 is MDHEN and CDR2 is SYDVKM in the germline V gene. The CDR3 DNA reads TGTGCCAGCACCGGCAGCCATAATTCACCCCTCCACTTT. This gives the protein CASTGSHNSPLHF.

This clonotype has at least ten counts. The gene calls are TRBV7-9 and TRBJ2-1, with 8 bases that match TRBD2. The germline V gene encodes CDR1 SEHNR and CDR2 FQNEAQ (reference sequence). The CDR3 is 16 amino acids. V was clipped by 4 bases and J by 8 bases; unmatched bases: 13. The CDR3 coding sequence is TGTGCCAGCAGCTCCGGGGGGGTTAGCGGGACATATGAGCAGTTCTTC. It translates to CASSSGGVSGTYEQFF.

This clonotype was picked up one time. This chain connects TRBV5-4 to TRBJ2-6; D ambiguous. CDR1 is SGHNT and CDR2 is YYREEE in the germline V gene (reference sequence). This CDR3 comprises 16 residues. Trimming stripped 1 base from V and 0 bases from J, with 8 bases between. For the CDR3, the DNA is TGTGCCAGCAGCTTGATACGGCCCTCTGGGGCCAACGTCCTGACTTTC. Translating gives CASSLIRPSGANVLTF.

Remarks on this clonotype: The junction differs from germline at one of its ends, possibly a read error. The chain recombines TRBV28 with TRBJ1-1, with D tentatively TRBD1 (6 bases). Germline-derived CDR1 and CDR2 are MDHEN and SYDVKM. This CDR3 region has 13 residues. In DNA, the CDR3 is TGTGCCAGTATCAGGGGACTCGGGACTGAGGCTTTCTTT. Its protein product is CASIRGLGTEAFF.

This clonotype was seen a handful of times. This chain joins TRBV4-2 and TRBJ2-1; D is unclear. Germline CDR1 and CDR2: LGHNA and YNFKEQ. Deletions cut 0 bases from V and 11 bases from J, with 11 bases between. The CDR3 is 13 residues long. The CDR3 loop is CASSQDLARQQFF. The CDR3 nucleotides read TGTGCCAGCAGCCAAGATCTGGCTAGGCAGCAGTTCTTC.

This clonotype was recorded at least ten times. The CDR3, as DNA: TGTGCCAGTAGTATAACAGGGAGCTACGAGCAGTACTTC. This codes for CASSITGSYEQYF. The V call is TRBV19, the J call TRBJ2-7; D possibly corresponds to TRBD1 (6 bases). This CDR3 region has 13 residues. Trimming left V 2 bases short and J 3 bases short, with 8 bases between. CDR1 is LNHDA, CDR2 SQIVND, per germline (reference sequence).

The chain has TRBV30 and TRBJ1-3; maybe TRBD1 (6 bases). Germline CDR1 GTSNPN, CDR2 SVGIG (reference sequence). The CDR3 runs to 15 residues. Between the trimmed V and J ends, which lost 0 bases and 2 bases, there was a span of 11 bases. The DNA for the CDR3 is TGTGCCTGGAGTGTAGGGGGGGGAACTGGAAACACCATATATTTT. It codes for CAWSVGGGTGNTIYF. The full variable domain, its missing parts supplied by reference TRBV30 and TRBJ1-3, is SQTIHQWPATLVQPVGSPLSLECTVEGTSNPNLYWYRQAAGRGLQLLFYSVGIGQISSEVPQNLSASRPQDRQFILSSKKLLLSDSGFYLCAWSVGGGTGNTIYFGEGSWLTVV.

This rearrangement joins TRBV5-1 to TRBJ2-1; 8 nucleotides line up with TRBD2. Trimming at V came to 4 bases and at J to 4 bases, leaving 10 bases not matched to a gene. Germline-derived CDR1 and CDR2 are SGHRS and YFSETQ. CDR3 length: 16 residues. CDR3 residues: CASSPKAGGLYNEQFF. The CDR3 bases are TGCGCCAGCAGCCCTAAGGCGGGGGGCCTATACAATGAGCAGTTCTTC.

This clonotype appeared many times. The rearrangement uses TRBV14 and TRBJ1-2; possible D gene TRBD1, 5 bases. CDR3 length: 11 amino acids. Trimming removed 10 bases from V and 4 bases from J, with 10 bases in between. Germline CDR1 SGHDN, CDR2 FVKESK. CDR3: CATRQIYGYTF. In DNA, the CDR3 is TGTGCCACCAGACAGATCTATGGCTACACCTTC.

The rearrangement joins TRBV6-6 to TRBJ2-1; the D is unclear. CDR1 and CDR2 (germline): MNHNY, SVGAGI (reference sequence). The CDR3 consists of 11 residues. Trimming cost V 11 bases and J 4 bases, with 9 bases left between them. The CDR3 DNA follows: TGTGCCTGCCTTTCATACAATGAGCAGTTCTTC. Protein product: CACLSYNEQFF.